This T cell receptor beta chain originates from a study of vaccination and CD4 T cells after COVID-19. As for the study in general: Those taking part got two shots of either the BNT162b2 or the mRNA-1273 vaccine. Overlapping spike peptides of SARS-CoV-2, HCoV-NL63, HCoV-OC43 and HCoV-229E were used, and cells were stimulated with them. Post-vaccination samples were procured at a median of roughly 76 days following dose two (range 14 to 241).

Sequence data for DNA of cultured CD4+ T cells were generated by the Oncomine TCR Beta short-read assay. Genomic DNA was isolated from cultured CD4+ T cells. In TCRdb, the PCR reads were re-called with MiXCR into one record per CDR3 protein. The sample contains approximately 9,500 distinct CDR3 sequences, about 43% of which appear only once. Treatment meaning: approximately 11-day PBMC culture with coronavirus spike peptide pools or control peptides (ViraFEST assay). Harvesting of the unexposed donor's CD4+ T cells predated the COVID-19 pandemic (2011-2018). Remarks on this clonotype: The antigen remains unidentified.

CDR3 size: 16 residues. Trimming removed 0 bases at V and 1 base at J, with 12 bases between. CDR1 MNHEY and CDR2 SVGAGI come from the germline V gene. This TCR came from a human donor in good health. The rearrangement joins TRBV6-5 to TRBJ1-2; D unclear. The source material was CD4+ T cells from blood, cultured in vitro. This chain's CDR3 is CASSYSREEGNYGYTF. The CDR3 DNA is TGTGCCAGCAGTTACTCGAGAGAGGAGGGTAACTATGGCTACACCTTC.